This TCR beta chain is drawn from a study of T cell changes during pregnancy in multiple sclerosis. In germline, CDR1 is MNHEY, CDR2 SVGAGI. The CDR3 covers 13 residues. V shed 7 bases and J shed 4 bases, with 13 bases lying between them. The method was immunoSEQ multiplex PCR; TCRdb's version includes in-frame clones alone and lacks a portion of them. Among 70,000 to 100,000 clones listed, roughly 93% were seen once. Only one count was recorded for this clone. The material sequenced was peripheral blood, taken in the first trimester of pregnancy. The V call is TRBV6-5, the J call TRBJ1-2, with a tentative D call TRBD1 (5 bases). The TCR originated in a female donor with multiple sclerosis, enrolled in a pregnancy study. The CDR3 loop is CASTNQGLYGYTF. The CDR3 coding sequence is TGTGCCAGCACCAACCAGGGTCTCTATGGCTACACCTTC.